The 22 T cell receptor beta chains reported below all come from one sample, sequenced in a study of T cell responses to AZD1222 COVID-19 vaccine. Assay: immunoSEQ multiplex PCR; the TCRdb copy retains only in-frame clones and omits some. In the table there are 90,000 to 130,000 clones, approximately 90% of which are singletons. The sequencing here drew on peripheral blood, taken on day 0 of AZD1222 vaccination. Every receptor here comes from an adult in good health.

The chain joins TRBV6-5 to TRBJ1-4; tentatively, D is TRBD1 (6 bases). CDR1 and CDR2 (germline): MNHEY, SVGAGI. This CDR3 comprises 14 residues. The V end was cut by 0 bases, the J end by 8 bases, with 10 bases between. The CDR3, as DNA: TGTGCCAGCAGTTACTCGGGGGCGAACGAAAAACTGTTTTTT. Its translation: CASSYSGANEKLFF.

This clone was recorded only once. The CDR3 region has the DNA TGTGCCAGCAGTTTAAATCCCGGGGCAAACACTGAAGCTTTCTTT. Translating gives CASSLNPGANTEAFF. V and J are TRBV6-5 and TRBJ1-1; D is perhaps TRBD1 (5 bases). V lost 4 bases and J 2 bases, leaving 14 bases between the germline ends. Germline CDR1 reads MNHEY; CDR2 reads SVGAGI. The CDR3 has 15 residues.

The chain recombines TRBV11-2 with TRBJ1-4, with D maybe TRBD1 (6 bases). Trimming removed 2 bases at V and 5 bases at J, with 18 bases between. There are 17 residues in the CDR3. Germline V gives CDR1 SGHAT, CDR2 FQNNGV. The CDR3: CASSLKGHIQLNEKLFF. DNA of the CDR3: TGTGCCAGCAGCTTAAAGGGACATATCCAACTCAATGAAAAACTGTTTTTT.

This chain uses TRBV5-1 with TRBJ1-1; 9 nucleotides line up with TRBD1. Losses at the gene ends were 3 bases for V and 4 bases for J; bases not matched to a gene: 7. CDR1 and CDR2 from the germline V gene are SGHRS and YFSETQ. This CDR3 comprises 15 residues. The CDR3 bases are TGCGCCAGCAGCTCTATAACAGGGGGCGGCACTGAAGCTTTCTTT. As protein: CASSSITGGGTEAFF.

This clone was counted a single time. In DNA, the CDR3 is TGTGCCTGGAGTGTACGAGGTTGGGGTCGGAACACTGAAGCTTTCTTT. Translating gives CAWSVRGWGRNTEAFF. The chain joins TRBV30 to TRBJ1-1; no definite D call. The length of the CDR3 is 16 residues. CDR1 is GTSNPN and CDR2 is SVGIG in the germline V gene (reference sequence). The V end was cut by 0 bases, the J end by 1 base, with 15 bases between.

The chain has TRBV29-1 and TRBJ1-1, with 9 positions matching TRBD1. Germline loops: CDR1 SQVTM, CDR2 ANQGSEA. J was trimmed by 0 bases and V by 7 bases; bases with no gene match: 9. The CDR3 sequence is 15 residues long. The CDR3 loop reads CSAAPDRGMNTEAFF. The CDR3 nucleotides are TGCAGCGCCGCTCCGGACAGGGGCATGAACACTGAAGCTTTCTTT.

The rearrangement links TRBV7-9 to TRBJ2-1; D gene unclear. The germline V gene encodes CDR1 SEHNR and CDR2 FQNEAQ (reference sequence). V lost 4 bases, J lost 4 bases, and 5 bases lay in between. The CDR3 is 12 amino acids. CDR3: CASSSLYNEQFF. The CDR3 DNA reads TGTGCCAGCAGCTCCCTTTACAATGAGCAGTTCTTC.

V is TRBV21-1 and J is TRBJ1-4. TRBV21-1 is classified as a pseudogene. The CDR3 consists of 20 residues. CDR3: CASSKPGVRGWGVTNEKLFF. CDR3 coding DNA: TGTGCCAGCAGCAAACCCGGAGTAAGGGGCTGGGGGGTAACTAATGAAAAACTGTTTTTT.

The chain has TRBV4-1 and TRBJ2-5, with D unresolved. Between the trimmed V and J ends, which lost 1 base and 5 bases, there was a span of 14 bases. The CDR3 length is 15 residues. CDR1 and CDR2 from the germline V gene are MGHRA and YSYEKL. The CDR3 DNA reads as TGCGCCAGCAGCCAAGGTTTTGGGGTCTACGAGACCCAGTACTTC. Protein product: CASSQGFGVYETQYF.

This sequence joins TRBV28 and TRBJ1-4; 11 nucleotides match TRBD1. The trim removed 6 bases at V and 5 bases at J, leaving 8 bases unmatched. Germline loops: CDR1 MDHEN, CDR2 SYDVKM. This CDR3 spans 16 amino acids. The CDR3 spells CASRWDRGSINEKLFF. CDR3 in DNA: TGTGCCAGCAGGTGGGACAGGGGGTCTATAAATGAAAAACTGTTTTTT.

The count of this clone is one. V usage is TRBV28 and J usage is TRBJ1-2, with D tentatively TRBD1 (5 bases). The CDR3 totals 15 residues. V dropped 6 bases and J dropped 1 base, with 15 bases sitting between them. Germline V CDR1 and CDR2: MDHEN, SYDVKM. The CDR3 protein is CASSTAGLLNYGYTF. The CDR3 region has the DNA TGTGCCAGCAGCACTGCAGGGCTGCTTAACTATGGCTACACCTTC.

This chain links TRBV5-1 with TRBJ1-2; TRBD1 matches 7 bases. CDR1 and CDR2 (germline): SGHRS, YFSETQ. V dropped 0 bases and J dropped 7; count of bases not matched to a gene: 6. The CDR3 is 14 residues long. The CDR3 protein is CASSLVAGGRGYTF. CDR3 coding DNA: TGCGCCAGCAGCTTGGTGGCAGGGGGACGTGGCTACACCTTC.

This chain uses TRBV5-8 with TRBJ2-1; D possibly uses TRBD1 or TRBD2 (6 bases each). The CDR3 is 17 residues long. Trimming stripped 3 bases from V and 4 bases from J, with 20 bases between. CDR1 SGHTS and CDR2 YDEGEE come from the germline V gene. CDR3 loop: CASSWAAGQSLYNEQFF. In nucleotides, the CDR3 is TGTGCCAGCAGCTGGGCGGCGGGACAATCTCTTTACAATGAGCAGTTCTTC.

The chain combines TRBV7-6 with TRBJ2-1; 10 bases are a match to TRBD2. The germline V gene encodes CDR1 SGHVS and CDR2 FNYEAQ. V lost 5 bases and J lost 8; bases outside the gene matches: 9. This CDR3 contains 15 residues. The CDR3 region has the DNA TGTGCCAGCAGCCAAGCGACTAGCGGGCTACATGAGCAGTTCTTC. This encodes CASSQATSGLHEQFF.

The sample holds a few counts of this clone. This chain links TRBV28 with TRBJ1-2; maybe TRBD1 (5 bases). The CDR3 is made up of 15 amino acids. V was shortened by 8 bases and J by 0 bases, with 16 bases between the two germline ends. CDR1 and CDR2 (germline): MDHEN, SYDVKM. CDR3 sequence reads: CASGDPGTANYGYTF. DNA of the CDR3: TGTGCCAGCGGAGACCCAGGGACCGCTAACTATGGCTACACCTTC.

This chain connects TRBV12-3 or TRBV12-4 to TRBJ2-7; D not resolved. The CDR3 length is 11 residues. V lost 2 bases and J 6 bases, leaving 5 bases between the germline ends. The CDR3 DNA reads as TGTGCCAGCAGTTTAAGTAGCGAGCAGTACTTC. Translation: CASSLSSEQYF.

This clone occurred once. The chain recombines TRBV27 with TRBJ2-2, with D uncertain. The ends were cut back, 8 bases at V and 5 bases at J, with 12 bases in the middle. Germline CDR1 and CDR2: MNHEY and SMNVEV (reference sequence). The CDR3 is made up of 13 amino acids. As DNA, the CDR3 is TGTGCCAGCGGGCCAAAGGGTACCGGGGAGCTGTTTTTT. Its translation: CASGPKGTGELFF.

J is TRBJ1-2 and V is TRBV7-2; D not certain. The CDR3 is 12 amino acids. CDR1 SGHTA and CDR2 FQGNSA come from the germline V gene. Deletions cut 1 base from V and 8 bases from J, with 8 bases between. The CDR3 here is CASSLEFTGYTF. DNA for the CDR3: TGTGCCAGCAGCTTAGAATTCACGGGCTACACCTTC.

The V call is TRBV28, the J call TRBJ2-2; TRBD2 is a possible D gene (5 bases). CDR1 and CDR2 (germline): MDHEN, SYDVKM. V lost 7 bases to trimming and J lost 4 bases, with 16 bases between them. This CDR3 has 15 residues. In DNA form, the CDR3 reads TGTGCCAGCATCACGGACCGGGGATTCACCGGGGAGCTGTTTTTT. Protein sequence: CASITDRGFTGELFF.

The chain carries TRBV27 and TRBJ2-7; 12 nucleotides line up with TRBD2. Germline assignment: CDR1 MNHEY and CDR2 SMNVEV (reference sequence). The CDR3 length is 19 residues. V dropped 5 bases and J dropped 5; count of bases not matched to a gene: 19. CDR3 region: CASSPLGLSPTSGGDEQYF. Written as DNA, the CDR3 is TGTGCCAGCAGTCCCCTCGGACTATCCCCGACTAGCGGGGGCGACGAGCAGTACTTC.

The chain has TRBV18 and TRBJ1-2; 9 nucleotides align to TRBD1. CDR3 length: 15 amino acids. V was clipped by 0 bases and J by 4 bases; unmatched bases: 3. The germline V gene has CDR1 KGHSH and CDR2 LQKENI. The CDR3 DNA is TGTGCCAGCTCACCACCGGGACAGGGAACCTATGGCTACACCTTC. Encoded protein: CASSPPGQGTYGYTF.

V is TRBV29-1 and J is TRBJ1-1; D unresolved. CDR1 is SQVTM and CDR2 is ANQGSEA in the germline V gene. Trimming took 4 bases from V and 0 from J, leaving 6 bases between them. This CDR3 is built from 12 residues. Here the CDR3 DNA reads TGCAGCGTTGCATCAGTGAACACTGAAGCTTTCTTT. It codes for CSVASVNTEAFF.